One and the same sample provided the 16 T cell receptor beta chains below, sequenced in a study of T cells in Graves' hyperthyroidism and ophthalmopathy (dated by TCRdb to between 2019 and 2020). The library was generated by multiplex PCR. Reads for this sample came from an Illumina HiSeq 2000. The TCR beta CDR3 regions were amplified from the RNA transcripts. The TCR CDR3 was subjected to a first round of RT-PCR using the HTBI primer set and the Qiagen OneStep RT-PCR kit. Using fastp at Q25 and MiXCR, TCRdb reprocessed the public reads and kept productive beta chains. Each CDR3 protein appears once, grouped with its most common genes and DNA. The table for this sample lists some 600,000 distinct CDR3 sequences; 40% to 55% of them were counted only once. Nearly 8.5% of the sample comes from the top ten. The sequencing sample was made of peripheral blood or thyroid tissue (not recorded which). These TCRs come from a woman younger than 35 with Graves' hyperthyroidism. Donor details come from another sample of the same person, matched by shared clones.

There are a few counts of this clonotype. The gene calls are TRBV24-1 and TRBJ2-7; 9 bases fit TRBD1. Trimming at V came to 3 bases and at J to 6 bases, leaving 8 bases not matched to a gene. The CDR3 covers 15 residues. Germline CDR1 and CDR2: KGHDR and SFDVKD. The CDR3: CATSDSRQGGLEQYF. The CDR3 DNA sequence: TGTGCCACCAGTGATAGCAGACAGGGGGGACTCGAGCAGTACTTC.

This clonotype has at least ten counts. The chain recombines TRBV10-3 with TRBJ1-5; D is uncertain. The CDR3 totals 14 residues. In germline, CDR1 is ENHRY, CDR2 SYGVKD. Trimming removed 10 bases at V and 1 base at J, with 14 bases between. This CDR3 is CATHRLGSNQPQHF. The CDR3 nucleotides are TGTGCCACCCATAGACTGGGGAGCAATCAGCCCCAGCATTTT.

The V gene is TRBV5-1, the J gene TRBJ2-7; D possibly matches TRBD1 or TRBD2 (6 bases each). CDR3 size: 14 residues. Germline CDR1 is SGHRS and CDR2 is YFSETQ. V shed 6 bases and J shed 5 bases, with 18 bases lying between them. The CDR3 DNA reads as TGCGCCAGCAAAGGGGGGCACCAATTCAACGAGCAGTACTTC. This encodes CASKGGHQFNEQYF.

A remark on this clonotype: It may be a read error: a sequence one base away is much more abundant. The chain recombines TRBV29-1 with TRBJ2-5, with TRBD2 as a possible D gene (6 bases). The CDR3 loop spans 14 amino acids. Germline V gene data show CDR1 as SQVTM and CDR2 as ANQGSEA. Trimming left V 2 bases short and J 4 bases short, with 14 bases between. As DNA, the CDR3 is TGCAGCGTTGAAACCGGGAGAAGGGCAGAGACCCAGTACTTC. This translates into CSVETGRRAETQYF.

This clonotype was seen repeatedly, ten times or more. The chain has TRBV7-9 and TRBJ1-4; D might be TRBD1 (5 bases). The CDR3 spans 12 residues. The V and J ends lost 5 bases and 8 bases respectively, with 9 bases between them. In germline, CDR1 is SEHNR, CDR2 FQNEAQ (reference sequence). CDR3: CASSQGLEKLFF. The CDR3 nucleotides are TGTGCCAGCAGCCAGGGACTGGAAAAACTGTTTTTT.

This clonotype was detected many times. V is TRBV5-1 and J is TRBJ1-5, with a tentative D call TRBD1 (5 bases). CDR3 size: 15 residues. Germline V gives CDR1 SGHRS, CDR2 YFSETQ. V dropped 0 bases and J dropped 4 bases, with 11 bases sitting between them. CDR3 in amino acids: CASSLVPGKNQPQHF. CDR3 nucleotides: TGCGCCAGCAGCTTGGTTCCAGGGAAGAATCAGCCCCAGCATTTT.

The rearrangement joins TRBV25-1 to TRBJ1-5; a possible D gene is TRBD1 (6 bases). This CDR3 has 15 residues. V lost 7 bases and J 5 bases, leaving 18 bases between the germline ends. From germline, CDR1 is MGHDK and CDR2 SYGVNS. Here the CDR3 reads CASTRQDGGYQPQHF. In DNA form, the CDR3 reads TGTGCCAGCACTCGACAGGATGGAGGGTATCAGCCCCAGCATTTT. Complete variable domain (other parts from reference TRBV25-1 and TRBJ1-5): EADIYQTPRYLVIGTGKKITLECSQTMGHDKMYWYQQDPGMELHLIHYSYGVNSTEKGDLSSESTVSRIRTEHFPLTLESARPSHTSQYLCASTRQDGGYQPQHFGDGTRLSIL.

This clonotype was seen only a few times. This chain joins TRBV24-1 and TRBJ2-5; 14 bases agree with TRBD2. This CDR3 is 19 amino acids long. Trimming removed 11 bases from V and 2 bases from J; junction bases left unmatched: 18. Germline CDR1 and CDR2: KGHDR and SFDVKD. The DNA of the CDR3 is TGTGCCAGCAGCTCCAGGGTGGGACTAGCGGGAGTTGGGCAAGAGACCCAGTACTTC. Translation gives CASSSRVGLAGVGQETQYF.

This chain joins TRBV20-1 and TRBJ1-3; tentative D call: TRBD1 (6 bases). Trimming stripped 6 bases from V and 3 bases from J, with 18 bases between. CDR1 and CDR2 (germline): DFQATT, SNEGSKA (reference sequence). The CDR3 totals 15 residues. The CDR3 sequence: CSAATTNRDGNTIYF. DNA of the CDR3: TGCAGTGCCGCCACCACCAACAGGGATGGAAACACCATATATTTT.

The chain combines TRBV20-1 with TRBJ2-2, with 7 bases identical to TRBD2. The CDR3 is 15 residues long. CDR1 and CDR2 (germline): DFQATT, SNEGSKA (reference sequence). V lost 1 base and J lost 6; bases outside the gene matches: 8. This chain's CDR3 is CSARAELASSGELFF. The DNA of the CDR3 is TGCAGTGCTAGAGCCGAACTAGCGAGCTCCGGGGAGCTGTTTTTT.

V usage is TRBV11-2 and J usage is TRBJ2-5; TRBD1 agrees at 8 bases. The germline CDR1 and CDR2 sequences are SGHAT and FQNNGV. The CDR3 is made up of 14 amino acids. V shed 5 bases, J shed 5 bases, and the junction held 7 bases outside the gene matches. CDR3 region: CASSPWTGYETQYF. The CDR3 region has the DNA TGTGCCAGCAGCCCCTGGACAGGGTACGAGACCCAGTACTTC.

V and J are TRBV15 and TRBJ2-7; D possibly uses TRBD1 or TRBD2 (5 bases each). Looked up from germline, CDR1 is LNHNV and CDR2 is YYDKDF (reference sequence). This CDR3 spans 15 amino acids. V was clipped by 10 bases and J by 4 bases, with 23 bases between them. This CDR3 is CASSFESRERYEQYF. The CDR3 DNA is TGTGCCAGCAGTTTTGAGTCCAGGGAGCGTTACGAGCAGTACTTC.

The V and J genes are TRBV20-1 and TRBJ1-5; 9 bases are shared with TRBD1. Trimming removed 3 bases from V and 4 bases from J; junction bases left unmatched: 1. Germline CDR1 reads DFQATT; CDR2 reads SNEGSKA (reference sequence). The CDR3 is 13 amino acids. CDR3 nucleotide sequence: TGCAGTGCTAGGGGGACAGGGAATCAGCCCCAGCATTTT. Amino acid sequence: CSARGTGNQPQHF.

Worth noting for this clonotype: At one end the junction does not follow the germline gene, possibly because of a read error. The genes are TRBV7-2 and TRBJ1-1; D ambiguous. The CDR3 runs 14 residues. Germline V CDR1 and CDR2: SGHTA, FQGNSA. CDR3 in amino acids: CASSTSEAGTEAFF. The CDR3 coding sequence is TGCGCCAGCAGTACCTCGGAGGCAGGCACTGAAGCTTTCTTT. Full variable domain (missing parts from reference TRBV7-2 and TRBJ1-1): GAGVSQSPSNKVTEKGKDVELRCDPISGHTALYWYRQSLGQGLEFLIYFQGNSAPDKSGLPSDRFSAERTGGSVSTLTIQRTQQEDSAVYLCASSTSEAGTEAFFGQGTRLTVV.

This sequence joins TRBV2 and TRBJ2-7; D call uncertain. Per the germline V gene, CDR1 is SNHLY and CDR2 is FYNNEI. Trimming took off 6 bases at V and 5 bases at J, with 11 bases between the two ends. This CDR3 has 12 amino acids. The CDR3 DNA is TGTGCCAGCAGATCCCTCGGACACGAGCAGTACTTC. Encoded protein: CASRSLGHEQYF.

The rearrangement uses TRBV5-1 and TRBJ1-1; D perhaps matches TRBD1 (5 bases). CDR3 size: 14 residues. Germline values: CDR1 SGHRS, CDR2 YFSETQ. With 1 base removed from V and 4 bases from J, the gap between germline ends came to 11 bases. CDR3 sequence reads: CASSLPGKITEAFF. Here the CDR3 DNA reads TGCGCCAGCAGCTTGCCAGGGAAAATCACTGAAGCTTTCTTT.